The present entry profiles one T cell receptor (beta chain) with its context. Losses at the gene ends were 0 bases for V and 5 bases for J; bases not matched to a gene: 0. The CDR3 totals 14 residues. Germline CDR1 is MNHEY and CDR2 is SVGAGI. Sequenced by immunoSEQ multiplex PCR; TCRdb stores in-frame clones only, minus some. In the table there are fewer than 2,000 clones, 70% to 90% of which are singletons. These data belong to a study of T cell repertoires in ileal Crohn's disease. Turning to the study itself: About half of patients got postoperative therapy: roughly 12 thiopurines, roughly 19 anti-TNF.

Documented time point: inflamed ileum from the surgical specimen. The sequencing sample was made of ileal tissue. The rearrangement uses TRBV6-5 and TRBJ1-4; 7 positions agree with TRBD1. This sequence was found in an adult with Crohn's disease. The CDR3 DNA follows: TGTGCCAGCAGTTACTCAGGGGGCAATGAAAAACTGTTTTTT. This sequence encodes CASSYSGGNEKLFF.